This T cell receptor beta chain comes out of a study of CD8 T cells in Susac syndrome. Study observations and caveats: An acknowledgment was made by the study that its TCR sequencing and HLA analysis involved relatively few individuals.

The germline V gene encodes CDR1 DFQATT and CDR2 SNEGSKA (reference sequence). After removal of 1 base from V and 1 base from J, the junction contained 4 bases not matched to a gene. The CDR3 loop spans 15 amino acids. RNA in amounts of roughly 0.5 to 1 ug was reverse transcribed with random hexamers. It was immunoSEQ multiplex PCR that amplified TCR beta CDR3 across 54 Vbeta and 13 Jbeta. TCRdb processed the immunoSEQ multiplex PCR reads anew with MiXCR; each CDR3 protein has one entry. The data show some 400,000 distinct CDR3 sequences, approximately 89% seen once. Worth noting for this clonotype: What it binds is unknown.

Sequencing of TCR beta was undertaken in CD8+ and CD4+ T cells derived from blood. This chain joins TRBV20-1 and TRBJ1-1; 9 nucleotides line up with TRBD1. The sequence was obtained from a human donor with multiple sclerosis. The sequenced sample was CD8+ T cells from PBMCs. The CDR3 reads CSARVHRGRNTEAFF. The CDR3 DNA is TGCAGTGCTAGAGTCCACAGGGGGCGGAACACTGAAGCTTTCTTT.